The 6 T cell receptor beta chains in this list originate from one sample, sequenced in a study of cytomegalovirus exposure and HLA in healthy donors. 60 Vbeta and 13 Jbeta primers were used in PCR. Assay: immunoSEQ multiplex PCR; the TCRdb copy retains only in-frame clones and omits some. This sample has 150,000 to 200,000 clones, with approximately 80% found just once. Sequencing was carried out using PBMCs. The source of these receptors is a male donor in good health and CMV-seropositive.

The chain employs TRBV23-1 and TRBJ1-4; D ambiguous. TRBV23-1 is reported as an ORF; its role is uncertain. The CDR3 spans 17 residues. V lost 0 bases to trimming and J lost 0 bases, with 11 bases between them. DNA for the CDR3: TGCGCCAGCAGTCAATCTTACAACCATTCAACTAATGAAAAACTGTTTTTT. Its translation is CASSQSYNHSTNEKLFF.

The CDR3 nucleotides read TGCGCCAGCAGCCAGGGACTAGCGGGAGCAAGAGAGCAGTTCTTC. Translated: CASSQGLAGAREQFF. The genes are TRBV4-3 and TRBJ2-1; TRBD2 matches 14 bases. Trimming took 3 bases from V and 10 from J; bases not matched to a gene: 5. Germline V CDR1 and CDR2: LGHNA, YSLEER. This CDR3 is built from 15 residues.

The CDR3 DNA reads TGTGCCAGCAGTGACAGGTATCCAGAAAAACTGTTTTTT. Its protein is CASSDRYPEKLFF. The chain carries TRBV6-5 and TRBJ1-4; the D gene is possibly TRBD1 (6 bases). Trimming took 5 bases from V and 8 from J, leaving 12 bases between them. In germline, CDR1 is MNHEY, CDR2 SVGAGI. The CDR3 covers 13 residues.

The chain uses TRBV6-1 and TRBJ2-7; 10 bases are a match to TRBD1. Germline-derived CDR1 and CDR2 are MNHNS and SASEGT. The CDR3 covers 15 residues. V lost 8 bases and J lost 3; bases outside the gene matches: 10. CDR3 amino acids: CASGQPGTGVYEQYF. The CDR3 DNA reads as TGTGCCAGCGGGCAACCCGGGACAGGGGTCTACGAGCAGTACTTC.

In this sample, this clone turned up once. J is TRBJ2-7 and V is TRBV7-2; TRBD2 matches 8 bases. The V gene's germline CDR1 is SGHTA and CDR2 FQGNSA. V trimming: 6 bases; J trimming: 1 base; junction bases outside the gene matches: 11. The CDR3 covers 16 residues. The DNA of the CDR3 is TGTGCCAGCAGTCCGGTCGGGGCGGGAGGATCCTACGAGCAGTACTTC. This translates into CASSPVGAGGSYEQYF. Full variable domain (outside the CDR3, taken from reference TRBV7-2 and TRBJ2-7): GAGVSQSPSNKVTEKGKDVELRCDPISGHTALYWYRQSLGQGLEFLIYFQGNSAPDKSGLPSDRFSAERTGGSVSTLTIQRTQQEDSAVYLCASSPVGAGGSYEQYFGPGTRLTVT.

This chain connects TRBV7-2 to TRBJ2-7, with TRBD1 identical over 7 bases. The CDR3 covers 13 residues. V lost 5 bases to trimming and J lost 3 bases; unmatched junction nucleotides: 4. CDR1 SGHTA and CDR2 FQGNSA come from the germline V gene. In DNA, the CDR3 is TGTGCCAGCAGCCGCGACAGGGACTACGAGCAGTACTTC. Translation: CASSRDRDYEQYF.